This T cell receptor (beta chain) was captured in a study of T cell clonality in common variable immunodeficiency. Notes on the study in general: Fewer deletions and N-nucleotide insertions were reportedly seen in common variable immunodeficiency TCR beta sequences.

TCRdb keeps only in-frame clones here, not all; method: immunoSEQ multiplex PCR. Listed are some 15,000 clones; 4.9% falls within the top ten. The CDR3 contains 18 residues. J was trimmed by 7 bases and V by 6 bases; bases with no gene match: 19. The germline V gene has CDR1 MDHEN and CDR2 SYDVKM. Comment on this clone: No antigen is known for it. The CDR3 end falls 3 residues outside the read, so it is completed with the germline J gene.

The chain links TRBV28 to TRBJ2-2; TRBD2 matches 8 bases. Sequencing was carried out using peripheral blood mononuclear cells. The receptor was isolated from a human donor with common variable immunodeficiency. CDR3 DNA (partial): TGTGCCAGCAGGCCCTCACTAAGCCCAGCGGGAGTGGGCGGGGAG. Translating gives CASRPSLSPAGVGGE. The whole CDR3 region reads CASRPSLSPAGVGGELFF.